Listed below are T cell receptor beta chains from one sample, sequenced in a study of beta chain features in type 1 diabetes. Repertoires were generated with immunoSEQ multiplex PCR, while TCRdb's copy carries only in-frame clones and drops some. This sample has approximately 170,000 clones, with 7.8% found just once. The sequenced sample consisted of central memory CD4+ T cells from blood. Receptors originate from a middle-aged woman with type 1 diabetes. The CDR3 runs from the conserved cysteine through the conserved F or W. Each record gives: V gene, CDR3 length, clone size, J gene, CDR3 protein. Clone size appears in some rows only: once, few, many, or a class for an expanded clone.

TRBV7-2	17	NA	TRBJ2-3	CASSSGLAGGLRDTQYF
TRBV13	15	few	TRBJ2-2	CASSRSGRASWELFF
TRBV4-1	15	NA	TRBJ2-7	CASSQDPGTGYEQYF
TRBV27	18	NA	TRBJ2-5	CASSLRTSRSGYQETQYF
TRBV2	13	NA	TRBJ2-3	CASRDRGRDTQYF
TRBV11-2	16	many	TRBJ2-3	CASSFRTGQSTDTQYF
TRBV19	13	few	TRBJ2-5	CASSEQGTETQYF
TRBV4-1	16	few	TRBJ2-7	CASSRKLAGDSYEQYF
TRBV5-1	15	few	TRBJ2-1	CASSARTGGMMEQFF
TRBV14	14	NA	TRBJ1-1	CASSRGAANTEAFF
TRBV4-3	12	few	TRBJ1-2	CASSGQSYGYTF
TRBV7-9	15	NA	TRBJ2-2	CASSRDRGQGGELFF
TRBV2	12	few	TRBJ1-4	CASRGDNEKLFF
TRBV7-2	15	NA	TRBJ2-5	CASSLGGRVQETQYF
TRBV5-4	16	few	TRBJ1-1	CASSPSRDSTNTEAFF
TRBV30	14	many	TRBJ2-1	CAWTSGSSYNEQFF
TRBV6-5	14	few	TRBJ1-2	CASSYSPGDYGYTF
TRBV5-4	14	NA	TRBJ1-1	CASSMGRGNTEAFF
TRBV9	14	NA	TRBJ2-7	CASSGSGTSYEQYF
TRBV25-1	16	NA	TRBJ1-5	CASSDQTGGRNQPQHF
TRBV7-2	14	many	TRBJ2-3	CASSLPRLAGWQYF
TRBV20-1	11	many	TRBJ2-5	CSADRAETQYF
TRBV10-3	16	few	TRBJ1-5	CAISERQGGSNQPQHF
TRBV7-9	15	NA	TRBJ2-1	CASDSGRVPYNEQFF
TRBV5-4	15	few	TRBJ2-7	CASKTGQRVPYEQYF
TRBV7-3	16	few	TRBJ1-1	CASSLQGQGMNTEAFF
TRBV28	12	NA	TRBJ1-4	CAWGKANEKLFF
TRBV29-1	14	many	TRBJ2-5	CSVEKGGGQETQYF
TRBV30	10	NA	TRBJ1-1	CAWGRTEAFF
TRBV20-1	11	few	TRBJ1-5	CSARGEGPQHF
TRBV9	15	NA	TRBJ2-2	CASSVMTGRTGELFF
TRBV7-9	14	once	TRBJ1-5	CASSFQGLDQPQHF
TRBV14	12	NA	TRBJ1-2	CASSQVRAGYTF